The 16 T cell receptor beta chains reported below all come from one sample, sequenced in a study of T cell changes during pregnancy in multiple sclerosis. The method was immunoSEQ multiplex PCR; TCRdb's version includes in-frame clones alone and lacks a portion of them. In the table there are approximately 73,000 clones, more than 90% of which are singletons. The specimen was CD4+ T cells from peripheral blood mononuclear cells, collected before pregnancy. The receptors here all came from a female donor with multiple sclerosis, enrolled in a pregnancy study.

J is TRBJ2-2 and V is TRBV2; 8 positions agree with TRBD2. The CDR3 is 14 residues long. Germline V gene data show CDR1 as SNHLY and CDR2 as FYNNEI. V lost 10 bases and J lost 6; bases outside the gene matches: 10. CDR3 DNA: TGTGCCACAGGGGCCGCGGGAGGCCCCGGGGAGCTGTTTTTT. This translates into CATGAAGGPGELFF.

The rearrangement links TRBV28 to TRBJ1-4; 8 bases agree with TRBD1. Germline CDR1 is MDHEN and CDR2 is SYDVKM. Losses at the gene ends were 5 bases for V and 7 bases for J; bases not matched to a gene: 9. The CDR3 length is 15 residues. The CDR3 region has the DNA TGTGCCAGCAGTCGCATACAGGGGGGAATTGAAAAACTGTTTTTT. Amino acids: CASSRIQGGIEKLFF.

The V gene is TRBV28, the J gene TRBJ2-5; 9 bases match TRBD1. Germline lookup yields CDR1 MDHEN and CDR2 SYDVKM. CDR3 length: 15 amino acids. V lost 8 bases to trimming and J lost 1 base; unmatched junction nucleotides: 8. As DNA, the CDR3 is TGTGCCAGCTCCGGGACAGGGACCTTCCAAGAGACCCAGTACTTC. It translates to CASSGTGTFQETQYF.

The CDR3 reads CASSLRGTPSSREQYF. The CDR3 bases are TGTGCCAGCAGCTTGAGAGGAACTCCCTCCTCTCGCGAGCAGTACTTC. The chain has TRBV5-6 and TRBJ2-7; D is ambiguous. CDR1 and CDR2 from the germline V gene are SGHDT and YYEEEE. The CDR3 is 16 amino acids. V was cut by 1 base and J by 6 bases, with 20 bases left in between.

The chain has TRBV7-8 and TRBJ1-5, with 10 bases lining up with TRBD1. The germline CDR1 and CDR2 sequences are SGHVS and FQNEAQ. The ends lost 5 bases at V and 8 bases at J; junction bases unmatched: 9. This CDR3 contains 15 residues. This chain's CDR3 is CASSLRTGGTEPQHF. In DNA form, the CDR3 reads TGTGCCAGCAGCCTCCGGACAGGGGGAACGGAGCCCCAGCATTTT.

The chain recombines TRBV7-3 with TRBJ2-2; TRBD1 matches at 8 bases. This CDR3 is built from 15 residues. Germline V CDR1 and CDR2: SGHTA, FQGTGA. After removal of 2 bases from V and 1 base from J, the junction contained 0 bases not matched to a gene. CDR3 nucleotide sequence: TGTGCCAGCAGCTTAGGACAGGGGAACACCGGGGAGCTGTTTTTT. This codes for CASSLGQGNTGELFF.

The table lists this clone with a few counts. As DNA, the CDR3 is TGTGCCAGCAGCTTACCACGCGGGGGGCGGACGGTTGGCTACACCTTC. Translation gives CASSLPRGGRTVGYTF. The chain couples TRBV14 to TRBJ1-2, with D perhaps matching TRBD1 (6 bases). Trimming left V 5 bases short and J 7 bases short, with 23 bases between. The germline V gene encodes CDR1 SGHDN and CDR2 FVKESK. The CDR3 runs to 16 residues.

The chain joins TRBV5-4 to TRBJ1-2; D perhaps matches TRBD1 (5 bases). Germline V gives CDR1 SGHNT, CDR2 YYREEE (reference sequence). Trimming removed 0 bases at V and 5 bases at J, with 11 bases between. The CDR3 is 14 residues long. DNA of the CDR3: TGTGCCAGCAGCTTGGTCGGGGGGGGATATGGCTACACCTTC. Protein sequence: CASSLVGGGYGYTF.

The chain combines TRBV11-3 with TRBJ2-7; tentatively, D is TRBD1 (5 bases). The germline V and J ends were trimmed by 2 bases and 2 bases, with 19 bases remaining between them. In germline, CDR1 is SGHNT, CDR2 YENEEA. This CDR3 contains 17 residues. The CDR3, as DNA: TGTGCCAGCAGCTTATTTGGGCCGGCGCAGGGTACCTACGAGCAGTACTTC. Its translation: CASSLFGPAQGTYEQYF.

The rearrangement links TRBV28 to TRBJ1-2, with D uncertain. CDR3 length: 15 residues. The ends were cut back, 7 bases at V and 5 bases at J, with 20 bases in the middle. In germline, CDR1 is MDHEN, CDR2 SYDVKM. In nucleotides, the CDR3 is TGTGCCAGCACCTCGCCTGGAGGCTTAGGGTATGGCTACACCTTC. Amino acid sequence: CASTSPGGLGYGYTF.

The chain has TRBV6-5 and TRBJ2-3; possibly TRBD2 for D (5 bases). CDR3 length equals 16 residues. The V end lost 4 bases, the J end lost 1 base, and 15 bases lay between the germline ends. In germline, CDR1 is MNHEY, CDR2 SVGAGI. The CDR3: CASSSRRTAGTDTQYF. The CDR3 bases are TGTGCCAGCAGTTCGCGAAGGACTGCGGGCACAGATACGCAGTATTTT.

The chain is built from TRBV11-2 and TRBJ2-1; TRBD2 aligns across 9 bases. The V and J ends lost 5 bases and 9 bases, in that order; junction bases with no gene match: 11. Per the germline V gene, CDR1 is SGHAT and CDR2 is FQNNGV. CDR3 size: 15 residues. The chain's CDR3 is CASSTRRTSVPEQFF. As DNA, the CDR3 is TGTGCCAGCAGCACCCGCCGGACTAGCGTCCCTGAGCAGTTCTTC.

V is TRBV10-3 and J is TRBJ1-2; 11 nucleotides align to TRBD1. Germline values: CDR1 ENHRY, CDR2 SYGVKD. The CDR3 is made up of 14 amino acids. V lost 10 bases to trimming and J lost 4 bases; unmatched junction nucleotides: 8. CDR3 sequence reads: CASGQGAAGYGYTF. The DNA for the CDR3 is TGTGCCAGTGGACAGGGGGCGGCCGGCTATGGCTACACCTTC.

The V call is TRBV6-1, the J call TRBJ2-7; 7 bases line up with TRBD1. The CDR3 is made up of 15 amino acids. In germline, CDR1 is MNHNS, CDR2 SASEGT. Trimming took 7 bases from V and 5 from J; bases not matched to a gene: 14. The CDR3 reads CASTPSLTGSDEQYF. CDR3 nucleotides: TGTGCCAGCACTCCTTCTTTGACAGGGTCGGACGAGCAGTACTTC.

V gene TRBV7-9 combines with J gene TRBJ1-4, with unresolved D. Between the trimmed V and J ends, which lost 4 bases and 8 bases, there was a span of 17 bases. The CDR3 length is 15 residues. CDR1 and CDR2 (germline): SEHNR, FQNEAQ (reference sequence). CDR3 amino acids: CASSSDSEMREKLFF. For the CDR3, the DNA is TGTGCCAGCAGCTCCGACTCGGAAATGAGAGAAAAACTGTTTTTT.

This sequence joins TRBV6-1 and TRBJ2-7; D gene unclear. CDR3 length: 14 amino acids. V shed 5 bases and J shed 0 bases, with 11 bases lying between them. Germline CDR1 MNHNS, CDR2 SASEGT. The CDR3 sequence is CASSPDWSSYEQYF. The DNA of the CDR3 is TGTGCCAGCAGTCCAGACTGGTCCTCCTACGAGCAGTACTTC.